This TCR beta chain comes out of a study of beta chain features in type 1 diabetes. This clone was seen only a few times. Its antigen is not identified. The entirety of the isolated RNA underwent reverse transcription, so expressed TCRB transcripts were sequenced. Here immunoSEQ multiplex PCR was the method, and the copy in TCRdb shows in-frame clones only, minus some. The repertoire includes 330,000 or so clones, roughly 12% of them detected once, and over 0.008% sits in the top ten. Findings of the study overall: A moderate, significant TCRB CDR3 shortening appeared in type 1 diabetes across four CD4+ subsets.

Looked up from germline, CDR1 is MNHEY and CDR2 is SVGAGI. Trimming left V 4 bases short and J 6 bases short, with 7 bases between. The length of the CDR3 is 11 residues. The sequencing input was naive CD4+ T cells from blood. The chain uses TRBV6-5 and TRBJ2-7; D possibly corresponds to TRBD2 (5 bases). The receptor's source is a woman between 18 and 29 years old with type 1 diabetes. CDR3 amino acids: CASSWSGEQYF. The CDR3, as DNA: TGTGCCAGCAGTTGGAGCGGCGAGCAGTACTTC.